This T cell receptor (beta chain) came from a study of CXCR3-negative and CXCR3-positive naive CD8 T cells. General observations from the study: More hydrophobic TRB CDR3s were found in CXCR3-positive naive cells than in CXCR3-negative naive cells.

TRB cDNA was prepared as libraries by UMI-labeled 5' RACE. TCRdb derives one entry per CDR3 protein from the 5' RACE reads, leaving out DNA. This sample contains approximately 120,000 distinct CDR3 sequences. To note about this clonotype: The antigen is not known.

This CDR3 has 15 amino acids. Germline V gives CDR1 SEHNR, CDR2 FQNEAQ (reference sequence). The sample was naive CXCR3+ CD8+ T cells from blood. The subset: CD45RO-CCR7+CD27+CD95- naive CD8+ T cells expressing CXCR3 (TNR3+). The V gene is TRBV7-9, the J gene TRBJ1-2. The receptor was isolated from a human donor in good health. Some clones in this sample may be carry-over from other donors' samples. CDR3 amino acids: CASDSSGAGSHGYTF.